A single sample gave rise to the 5 T cell receptor beta chains below, sequenced in a study of blood T cell repertoires in COVID-19. Here immunoSEQ multiplex PCR was the method, and the copy in TCRdb shows in-frame clones only, minus some. The repertoire has about 82,000 clones, around four fifths of them found once; the top ten carry 18%. The sequencing input was peripheral blood. The receptors come from a man aged 80 or over with active or convalescent COVID-19.

The V call is TRBV6-5, the J call TRBJ2-7, with 8 nucleotides matching TRBD1. J was trimmed by 6 bases and V by 0 bases; bases with no gene match: 7. The CDR3 runs to 15 residues. Germline lookup yields CDR1 MNHEY and CDR2 SVGAGI. The CDR3 region is CASSYSGQGASEQYV. CDR3 nucleotides: TGTGCCAGCAGTTACTCGGGGCAGGGGGCCAGCGAGCAGTACGTC.

This clone was seen once. V usage is TRBV27 and J usage is TRBJ1-3; possible D gene TRBD1, 5 bases. The CDR3 is made up of 14 amino acids. CDR1 is MNHEY and CDR2 is SMNVEV in the germline V gene (reference sequence). V lost 6 bases and J lost 4, with 13 bases in between. The CDR3 reads CASRRWGTGNTIYF. The CDR3 nucleotides are TGTGCCAGCAGACGATGGGGCACAGGAAACACCATATATTTT.

The genes are TRBV11-3 and TRBJ2-2; 8 bases agree with TRBD2. CDR1 SGHNT and CDR2 YENEEA come from the germline V gene. The CDR3 spans 16 residues. V trimming: 5 bases; J trimming: 2 bases; junction bases outside the gene matches: 7. CDR3 residues: CASSDSGSLNTGELFF. For the CDR3, the DNA is TGTGCCAGCAGCGACAGCGGGAGCTTAAACACCGGGGAGCTGTTTTTT.

J is TRBJ2-2 and V is TRBV5-1, with D hard to call. The germline V and J ends were trimmed by 1 base and 0 bases, with 4 bases remaining between them. Germline loops: CDR1 SGHRS, CDR2 YFSETQ. CDR3 length: 14 residues. In DNA form, the CDR3 reads TGCGCCAGCAGCTTGTTCGCGAACACCGGGGAGCTGTTTTTT. Translating it yields CASSLFANTGELFF.

CDR3 nucleotide sequence: TGTGCCAGCAGCCAAGCCTCGGACAGGGGGCGCGACGGTGGCTACACCTTC. The encoded protein is CASSQASDRGRDGGYTF. The rearrangement links TRBV3-1 (or the pseudogene TRBV3-2) to TRBJ1-2; 11 positions agree with TRBD1. Germline V gives CDR1 LGHDT, CDR2 YNNKEL (reference sequence). V lost 1 base and J lost 7; bases outside the gene matches: 11. The CDR3 is made up of 17 amino acids.